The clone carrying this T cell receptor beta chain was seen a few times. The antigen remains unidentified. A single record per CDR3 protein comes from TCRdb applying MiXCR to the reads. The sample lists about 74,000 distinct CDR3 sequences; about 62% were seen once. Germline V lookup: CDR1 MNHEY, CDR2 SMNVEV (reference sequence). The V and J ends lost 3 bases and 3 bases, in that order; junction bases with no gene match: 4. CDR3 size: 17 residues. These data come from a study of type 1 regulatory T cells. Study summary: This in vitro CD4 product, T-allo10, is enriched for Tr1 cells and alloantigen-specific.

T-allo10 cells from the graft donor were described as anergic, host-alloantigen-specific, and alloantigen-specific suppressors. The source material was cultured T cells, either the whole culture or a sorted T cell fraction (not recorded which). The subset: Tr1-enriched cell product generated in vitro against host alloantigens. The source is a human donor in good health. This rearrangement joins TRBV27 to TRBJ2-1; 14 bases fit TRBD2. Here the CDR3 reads CASSFRLAGGLYNEQFF. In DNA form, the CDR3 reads TGTGCCAGCAGTTTTAGACTAGCGGGAGGGCTCTACAATGAGCAGTTCTTC.